This entry concerns a single T cell receptor (beta chain). Antigen: not known. The CDR3 extends over 12 amino acids. Germline loops: CDR1 SGHAT, CDR2 FQNNGV. These data come from a study of beta chain features in type 1 diabetes. Overall study: The number of sorted cells examined across all samples was under 140,000,000.

Findings and caveats of the study: When Type 1 diabetes patients were examined, their TCRB CDR3s proved moderately but significantly shorter in all four CD4+ subsets.

The investigators reverse transcribed all of the isolated RNA, so they sequenced expressed TCRB transcripts. Clones were read by immunoSEQ multiplex PCR, and TCRdb kept only the in-frame ones, dropping some. The data show 150,000 or so clones, with 6.5% to 10% seen just once and approximately 0.54% held by the top ten. The chain has TRBV11-2 and TRBJ2-5; D remains ambiguous. The J call is uncertain, as TRBJ2-7 better fits the DNA end. This sequence originates from a woman aged 18-30 years with type 1 diabetes. Specimen: central memory CD4+ T cells from blood. The chain's CDR3 is CASSLDRYEQYF. CDR3 DNA: TGTGCCAGCAGCTTAGACCGCTACGAGCAGTACTTC.